This T cell receptor (beta chain) was documented in a study of T-cell memory formation after mild COVID-19. Study-level results: Contracting CD8+ clones were enriched in EMRA, CD4+ mainly in CM and EM. Clones shrinking from day 15 to 85 showed even CD4/CD8 mixes; later expanders tilted CD4+. Memory cells collected pre-infection included some clones that later responded, suggesting cross-reactive memory joined.

This clonotype was detected only a few times. Antigen specificity is unknown. The V gene's germline CDR1 is MNHNS and CDR2 SASEGT. V shed 0 bases and J 2 bases; nucleotides not matched to a gene: 6. The CDR3 has 16 amino acids. TCR alpha and TCR beta cDNA libraries with sample barcodes and UMIs came from 5'RACE using constant-segment primers. TCRdb passed the 5' RACE reads through MiXCR, listing each CDR3 protein once. Of roughly 310,000 distinct CDR3 sequences in the sample, less than 20% were seen once. The chain combines TRBV6-1 with TRBJ2-7, with 8 bases identical to TRBD2. The receptor comes from a man aged 18-30 years who had mild COVID-19 (a few samples of this study predate the infection). Cell type and time point are not known. Sequenced material: PBMCs or a T cell subset sorted from them (not recorded which). In DNA, the CDR3 is TGTGCCAGCAGTGAAGCGCGGGGGGCCGGCCCCTACGAGCAGTACGTC. Amino acids: CASSEARGAGPYEQYV.